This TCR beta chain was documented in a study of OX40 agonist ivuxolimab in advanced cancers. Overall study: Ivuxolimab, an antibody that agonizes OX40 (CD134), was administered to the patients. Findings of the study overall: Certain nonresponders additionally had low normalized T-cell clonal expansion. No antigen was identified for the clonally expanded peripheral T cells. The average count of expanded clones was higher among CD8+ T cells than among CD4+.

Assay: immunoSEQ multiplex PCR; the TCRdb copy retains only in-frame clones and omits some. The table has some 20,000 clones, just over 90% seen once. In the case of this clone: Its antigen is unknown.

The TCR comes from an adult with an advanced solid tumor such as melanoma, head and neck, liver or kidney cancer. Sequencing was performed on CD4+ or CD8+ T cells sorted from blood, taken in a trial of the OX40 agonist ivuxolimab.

The CDR3 nucleotides read TGTGCCAGCAGTGATAATAGCGTAGCGGGGAGCTCCTACGAGCAGTACTTC. Translating gives CASSDNSVAGSSYEQYF. The chain recombines TRBV2 with TRBJ2-7; 8 nucleotides align to TRBD2. From germline, CDR1 is SNHLY and CDR2 FYNNEI. The CDR3 totals 17 residues. The V gene end was trimmed by 3 bases and the J gene end by 0 bases; junction bases not matched to a gene: 10.